The 7 T cell receptor beta chains presented below share a single source sample, sequenced in a study of T cell repertoires in cytomegalovirus infection. Antigens for these TCRs are unknown. TCRdb ran MiXCR on the reads and lists one entry per CDR3 protein. The sample has some 560,000 distinct CDR3 sequences; around 40% are singletons. This material consisted of cultured PBMCs, taken from culture after CMV antigen stimulation. These receptors were taken from a human donor in good health (CMV status not recorded). Some clones in this sample may be carry-over from other donors' samples.

This chain joins TRBV6-8 and TRBJ1-6, with 9 bases fitting TRBD1. V was clipped by 10 bases and J by 8 bases; unmatched bases: 15. This CDR3 has 16 amino acids. Germline CDR1 reads MNHGY; CDR2 reads SAAAGT. CDR3 sequence reads: CATTVRFTGGYSPLHF. CDR3 sequence (DNA): TGTGCCACTACTGTAAGATTTACAGGGGGCTATTCACCCCTCCACTTT.

This chain uses TRBV11-2 with TRBJ1-5; a possible D gene is TRBD1 (5 bases). Germline CDR1 reads SGHAT; CDR2 reads FQNNGV. The V and J ends lost 5 bases and 1 base respectively, with 18 bases between them. The CDR3 loop spans 17 amino acids. The CDR3 here is CASSHSGAPGSNQPQHF. Here the CDR3 DNA reads TGTGCCAGCAGCCACTCCGGGGCCCCTGGCAGCAATCAGCCCCAGCATTTT.

The CDR3 sequence: CASRADITEAFF. In nucleotides, the CDR3 is TGTGCCAGCAGGGCGGACATCACTGAAGCTTTCTTT. This sequence joins TRBV6-2 or TRBV6-3 and TRBJ1-1, with a weak D call TRBD1 (5 bases). CDR3 length equals 12 residues. Trimming removed 6 bases at V and 4 bases at J, with 9 bases between. Germline values: CDR1 MNHEY, CDR2 SVGEGT.

The genes are TRBV20-1 and TRBJ2-1; TRBD2 matches 8 bases. Per germline, CDR1 DFQATT and CDR2 SNEGSKA (reference sequence). The ends lost 7 bases at V and 0 bases at J; junction bases unmatched: 8. This CDR3 has 15 residues. CDR3 sequence reads: CSVEGLASSYNEQFF. CDR3 bases: TGCAGTGTCGAAGGACTAGCCAGCTCCTACAATGAGCAGTTCTTC.

This clonotype was seen a few times. The V and J genes are TRBV2 and TRBJ2-7; TRBD1 agrees at 11 bases. Germline V lookup: CDR1 SNHLY, CDR2 FYNNEI. V gave up 6 bases and J gave up 12 bases; unmatched junction bases: 7. The CDR3 is 12 amino acids. CDR3 nucleotide sequence: TGTGCCAGCAGCCGGGACAGGGGGACCTCGTACTTC. Translation: CASSRDRGTSYF. Based on the CDR3 plus reference TRBV2 and TRBJ2-7, the full variable domain is EPEVTQTPSHQVTQMGQEVILRCVPISNHLYFYWYRQILGQKVEFLVSFYNNEISEKSEIFDDQFSVERPDGSNFTLKIRSTKLEDSAMYFCASSRDRGTSYFGPGTRLTVT.

This clonotype was seen a few times. The chain couples TRBV7-8 to TRBJ1-2; perhaps TRBD1 as D (6 bases). V lost 4 bases and J lost 7, with 13 bases in between. Germline V gene lookup returns CDR1 SGHVS and CDR2 FQNEAQ. This CDR3 is 13 amino acids long. The CDR3: CASSSDRAPGYTF. The CDR3 nucleotides read TGTGCCAGCAGCTCGGACAGAGCCCCTGGCTACACCTTC.

This clonotype was counted between two and nine times. V is TRBV7-9 and J is TRBJ2-5; TRBD1 might be the D (6 bases). Germline CDR1 and CDR2: SEHNR and FQNEAQ (reference sequence). The CDR3 length is 15 residues. Trimming cost V 1 base and J 1 base, with 10 bases left between them. CDR3 bases: TGTGCCAGCAGCTTAGATGGACAGCTCCAAGAGACCCAGTACTTC. Translated, it gives CASSLDGQLQETQYF.